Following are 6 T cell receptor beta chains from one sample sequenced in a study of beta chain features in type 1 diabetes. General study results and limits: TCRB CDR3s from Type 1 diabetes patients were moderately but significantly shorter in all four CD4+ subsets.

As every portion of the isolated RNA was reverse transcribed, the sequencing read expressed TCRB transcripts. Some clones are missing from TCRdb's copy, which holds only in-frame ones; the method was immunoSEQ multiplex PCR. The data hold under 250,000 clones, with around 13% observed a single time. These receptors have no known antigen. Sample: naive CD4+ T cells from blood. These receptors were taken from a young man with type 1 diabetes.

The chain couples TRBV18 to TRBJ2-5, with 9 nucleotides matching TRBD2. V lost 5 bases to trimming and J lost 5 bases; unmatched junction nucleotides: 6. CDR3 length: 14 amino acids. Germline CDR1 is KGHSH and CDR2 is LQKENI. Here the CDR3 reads CASSLAGEGETQYF. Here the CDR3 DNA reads TGTGCCAGCTCATTAGCGGGAGAAGGGGAGACCCAGTACTTC.

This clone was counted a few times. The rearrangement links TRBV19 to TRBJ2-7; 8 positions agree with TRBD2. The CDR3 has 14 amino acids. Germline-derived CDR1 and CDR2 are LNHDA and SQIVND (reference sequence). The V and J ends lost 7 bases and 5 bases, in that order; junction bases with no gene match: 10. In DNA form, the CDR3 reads TGTGCCAGTACCCCACATTTGGGACTAGACGAGCAGTACTTC. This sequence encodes CASTPHLGLDEQYF.

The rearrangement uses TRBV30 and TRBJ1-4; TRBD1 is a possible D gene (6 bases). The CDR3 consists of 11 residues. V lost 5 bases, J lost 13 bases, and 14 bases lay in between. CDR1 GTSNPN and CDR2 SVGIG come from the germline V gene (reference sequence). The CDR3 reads CAWSGGTRLFF. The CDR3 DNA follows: TGTGCCTGGTCGGGAGGGACACGACTGTTTTTT. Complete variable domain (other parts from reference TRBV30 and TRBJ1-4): SQTIHQWPATLVQPVGSPLSLECTVEGTSNPNLYWYRQAAGRGLQLLFYSVGIGQISSEVPQNLSASRPQDRQFILSSKKLLLSDSGFYLCAWSGGTRLFFGSGTQLSVL.

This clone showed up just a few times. CDR3 sequence (DNA): TGTGCCTGGGCGGGACAGTTGAACACTGAAGCTTTCTTT. It codes for CAWAGQLNTEAFF. This rearrangement joins TRBV30 to TRBJ1-1, with TRBD1 identical over 7 bases. The ends lost 5 bases at V and 0 bases at J; junction bases unmatched: 3. Germline V gives CDR1 GTSNPN, CDR2 SVGIG (reference sequence). The CDR3 totals 13 residues.

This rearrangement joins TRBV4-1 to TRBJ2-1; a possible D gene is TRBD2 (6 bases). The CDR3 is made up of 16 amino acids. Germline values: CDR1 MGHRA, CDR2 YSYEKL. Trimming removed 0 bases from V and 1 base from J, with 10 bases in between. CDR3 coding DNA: TGCGCCAGCAGCCAAGAAATAGCGGTGTCCTACAATGAGCAGTTCTTC. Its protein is CASSQEIAVSYNEQFF.

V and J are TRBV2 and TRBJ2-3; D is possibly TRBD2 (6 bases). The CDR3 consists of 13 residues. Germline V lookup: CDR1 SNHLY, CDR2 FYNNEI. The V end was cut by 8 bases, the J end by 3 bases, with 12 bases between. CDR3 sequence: CASRLEATDTQYF. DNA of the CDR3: TGTGCCAGCCGACTAGAGGCTACAGATACGCAGTATTTT. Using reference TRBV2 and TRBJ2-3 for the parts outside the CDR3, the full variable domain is EPEVTQTPSHQVTQMGQEVILRCVPISNHLYFYWYRQILGQKVEFLVSFYNNEISEKSEIFDDQFSVERPDGSNFTLKIRSTKLEDSAMYFCASRLEATDTQYFGPGTRLTVL.